A single T cell receptor beta chain is shown here with its context. Its antigen is not identified. This sample is part of a study of beta chain features in type 1 diabetes. Overall study context: Patients looked much like healthy donors when it came to age, gender and cell yields.

Researchers reported sorting CD4+ naive, central memory, regulatory and stem cell-like memory cells via CD45RO/CCR7/CD25/CD127/CD95/CD27. All of the isolated RNA was reverse transcribed, so expressed TCRB transcripts were sequenced. Assay used: immunoSEQ multiplex PCR; TCRdb lists only in-frame clones, some missing. This table holds under 55,000 clones, under 45% found once. Study results and limitations: A moderate, significant TCRB CDR3 shortening appeared in type 1 diabetes across four CD4+ subsets.

The sequence was obtained from a man aged 30 to 39 with type 1 diabetes. What was sequenced was Tregs from blood.

This chain's CDR3 is CASSPPSGTVYGYTF. The CDR3, as DNA: TGTGCCAGCAGCCCGCCCAGTGGGACAGTGTATGGCTACACCTTC. The V call is TRBV9, the J call TRBJ1-2; the match to TRBD1 covers 7 bases. Losses at the gene ends were 4 bases for V and 5 bases for J; bases not matched to a gene: 11. This CDR3 is 15 amino acids long. Per germline, CDR1 SGDLS and CDR2 YYNGEE.